This entry lists 13 T cell receptor beta chains sequenced from one sample in a study of PD-1 blockade in classical Hodgkin lymphoma. The table came from immunoSEQ multiplex PCR; TCRdb's copy has only in-frame clones and leaves some out. Of tens of thousands of clones in the sample, roughly 85% were seen once. Time point described: cycle 4 day 1 (C4D1), after less than 7 weeks of nivolumab. Every patient relapsed after autologous stem cell transplantation, and brentuximab vedotin exposure varied. Sequencing used peripheral blood mononuclear cells (PBMCs), obtained before the fourth cycle of nivolumab. All receptors derive from a human donor with classical Hodgkin lymphoma.

The sample holds a few counts of this clone. The chain combines TRBV5-1 with TRBJ1-1; D not resolved. Germline V gives CDR1 SGHRS, CDR2 YFSETQ. V lost 4 bases and J 0 bases, leaving 7 bases between the germline ends. This CDR3 is built from 13 residues. CDR3 in DNA: TGCGCCAGCAGCCCGAGGCTGAACACTGAAGCTTTCTTT. It translates to CASSPRLNTEAFF.

This clone has just one count. The chain's CDR3 is CASSLVTGFSEKLFF. CDR3 DNA: TGTGCCAGCAGCTTAGTAACAGGGTTTTCTGAAAAACTGTTTTTT. The chain links TRBV7-9 to TRBJ1-4, with D perhaps matching TRBD1 (6 bases). The CDR3 consists of 15 residues. V shed 1 base and J shed 7 bases, with 13 bases lying between them. Germline V gene sequence: CDR1 SEHNR, CDR2 FQNEAQ (reference sequence).

This chain joins TRBV30 and TRBJ2-7; TRBD1 or TRBD2 may be the D gene (5 bases each). Per the germline V gene, CDR1 is GTSNPN and CDR2 is SVGIG (reference sequence). V was clipped by 4 bases and J by 7 bases, with 14 bases between them. The CDR3 is 12 amino acids. CDR3 coding DNA: TGTGCCTGGACCTTGGGGGTGAATGAGCAGTACTTC. It specifies CAWTLGVNEQYF.

This clone showed up just once. The V and J genes are TRBV5-1 and TRBJ2-6; D not certain. From germline, CDR1 is SGHRS and CDR2 YFSETQ. There are 18 residues in the CDR3. Trimming took off 0 bases at V and 0 bases at J, with 13 bases between the two ends. CDR3 in amino acids: CASSLGPRAPSGANVLTF. In DNA form, the CDR3 reads TGCGCCAGCAGCTTGGGGCCCCGGGCCCCCTCTGGGGCCAACGTCCTGACTTTC.

The gene calls are TRBV27 and TRBJ2-5; D not certain. The CDR3 has 13 residues. CDR1 is MNHEY and CDR2 is SMNVEV in the germline V gene (reference sequence). V lost 4 bases and J lost 5, with 11 bases in between. The CDR3 loop reads CASSSSYAETQYF. DNA for the CDR3: TGTGCCAGCAGTTCCTCATATGCGGAGACCCAGTACTTC.

The chain recombines TRBV2 with TRBJ1-5, with D possibly matching TRBD1 (6 bases). The CDR3 covers 16 residues. Looked up from germline, CDR1 is SNHLY and CDR2 is FYNNEI. V was shortened by 6 bases and J by 0 bases, with 15 bases between the two germline ends. DNA for the CDR3: TGTGCCAGCAGGGATGGACAGATTAATAGCAATCAGCCCCAGCATTTT. As protein: CASRDGQINSNQPQHF.

V usage is TRBV5-1 and J usage is TRBJ1-5; a possible D gene is TRBD1 (6 bases). Germline V gives CDR1 SGHRS, CDR2 YFSETQ. Trimming removed 4 bases at V and 5 bases at J, with 16 bases between. The CDR3 consists of 15 residues. CDR3 DNA sequence: TGCGCCAGCAGCCCTATGGACAGCTTCGATCAGCCCCAGCATTTT. Its translation: CASSPMDSFDQPQHF.

The chain joins TRBV7-9 to TRBJ2-5; no clear D gene. CDR1 is SEHNR and CDR2 is FQNEAQ in the germline V gene (reference sequence). The ends were cut back, 5 bases at V and 0 bases at J, with 13 bases in the middle. The CDR3 is made up of 15 amino acids. The DNA for the CDR3 is TGTGCCAGCAGCCGACGGACGGCGAACCAAGAGACCCAGTACTTC. It yields the protein CASSRRTANQETQYF.

The V and J genes are TRBV5-1 and TRBJ2-1; 9 nucleotides match TRBD1. V lost 4 bases and J lost 7; bases outside the gene matches: 9. Germline V CDR1 and CDR2: SGHRS, YFSETQ. The CDR3 runs 15 residues. The CDR3 nucleotides are TGCGCCAGCAGCCCAGGACAGGGGAGGGTAAATGAGCAGTTCTTC. It encodes CASSPGQGRVNEQFF. Together with reference TRBV5-1 and TRBJ2-1, the CDR3 gives the full variable domain: KAGVTQTPRYLIKTRGQQVTLSCSPISGHRSVSWYQQTPGQGLQFLFEYFSETQRNKGNFPGRFSGRQFSNSRSEMNVSTLELGDSALYLCASSPGQGRVNEQFFGPGTRLTVL.

The chain employs TRBV19 and TRBJ2-6; unclear D gene. In germline, CDR1 is LNHDA, CDR2 SQIVND (reference sequence). V was cut by 6 bases and J by 0 bases, with 6 bases left in between. The CDR3 is 14 residues long. The CDR3 region is CASRHLSGANVLTF. DNA of the CDR3: TGTGCCAGTAGGCACCTCTCTGGGGCCAACGTCCTGACTTTC.

The gene calls are TRBV5-1 and TRBJ2-7, with D hard to call. V lost 2 bases, J lost 2 bases, and 11 bases lay in between. The CDR3 contains 14 residues. Germline assignment: CDR1 SGHRS and CDR2 YFSETQ. The CDR3: CASSFQEPTYEQYF. CDR3 DNA sequence: TGCGCCAGCAGCTTTCAGGAACCCACCTACGAGCAGTACTTC.

The chain is built from TRBV5-1 and TRBJ1-4; 7 bases agree with TRBD1. From germline, CDR1 is SGHRS and CDR2 YFSETQ. This CDR3 has 14 amino acids. Unmatched junction bases numbered 6, after V lost 3 bases and J lost 7 bases. The CDR3 sequence is CASSSGTEGEKLFF. DNA of the CDR3: TGCGCCAGCAGCTCCGGGACAGAGGGTGAAAAACTGTTTTTT.

The chain uses TRBV19 and TRBJ2-7, with D uncertain. The CDR3 extends over 17 amino acids. In germline, CDR1 is LNHDA, CDR2 SQIVND (reference sequence). V was trimmed by 11 bases and J by 1 base, leaving 27 bases between them. The CDR3 bases are TGTGCCCCCAACCCGACCTTGATGGGGTCATCTTCCTACGAGCAGTACTTC. Translation gives CAPNPTLMGSSSYEQYF. The complete variable domain, with remaining parts taken from reference TRBV19 and TRBJ2-7, reads DGGITQSPKYLFRKEGQNVTLSCEQNLNHDAMYWYRQDPGQGLRLIYYSQIVNDFQKGDIAEGYSVSREKKESFPLTVTSAQKNPTAFYLCAPNPTLMGSSSYEQYFGPGTRLTVT.